This T cell receptor beta chain was found in a study of blood T cell repertoires in COVID-19. Across the study: PBMCs, B-cell-depleted T cells, or T cells were the source of the cDNA or gDNA that made up the material.

Some clones are missing from TCRdb's copy, which holds only in-frame ones; the method was immunoSEQ multiplex PCR. The profile shows tens of thousands of clones, around nine tenths of them singletons. The CDR3 is 14 residues long. The germline V gene encodes CDR1 SGHTA and CDR2 FQGNSA. The V segment lost 7 bases and the J segment 5 bases; nucleotides outside the gene matches: 6. The specimen sequenced was peripheral blood. The receptor's source is a woman of 80 years or more with acute or convalescent COVID-19. This chain connects TRBV7-2 to TRBJ1-4; 8 bases line up with TRBD1. The CDR3 sequence is CASTRTGRNEKLFF. CDR3 DNA sequence: TGTGCCAGCACCCGGACAGGGCGAAATGAAAAACTGTTTTTT.